This T cell receptor beta chain was recovered during a study of neurological immune-mediated disorders. TCRdb passed the 5' RACE reads through MiXCR, listing each CDR3 protein once. The repertoire consists of 30,000 to 45,000 distinct CDR3 sequences, with 11% occurring once and the leading ten covering roughly 4%. V lost 4 bases, J lost 4 bases, and 10 bases stayed unmatched. CDR1 is SGHNT, CDR2 YYREEE, per germline (reference sequence). The CDR3 covers 18 residues. This clonotype was detected ten times or more. The TCR originated in a woman in her 30s with HTLV-1-associated myelopathy (HAM/TSP). The sample was CD4+ T cells from blood. The chain has TRBV5-4 and TRBJ2-2; 13 bases are shared with TRBD2. CDR3 residues: CASSPPPGTSGVTGELFF. Here the CDR3 DNA reads TGTGCCAGCAGCCCCCCGCCCGGGACTAGCGGGGTCACCGGGGAGCTGTTTTTT.